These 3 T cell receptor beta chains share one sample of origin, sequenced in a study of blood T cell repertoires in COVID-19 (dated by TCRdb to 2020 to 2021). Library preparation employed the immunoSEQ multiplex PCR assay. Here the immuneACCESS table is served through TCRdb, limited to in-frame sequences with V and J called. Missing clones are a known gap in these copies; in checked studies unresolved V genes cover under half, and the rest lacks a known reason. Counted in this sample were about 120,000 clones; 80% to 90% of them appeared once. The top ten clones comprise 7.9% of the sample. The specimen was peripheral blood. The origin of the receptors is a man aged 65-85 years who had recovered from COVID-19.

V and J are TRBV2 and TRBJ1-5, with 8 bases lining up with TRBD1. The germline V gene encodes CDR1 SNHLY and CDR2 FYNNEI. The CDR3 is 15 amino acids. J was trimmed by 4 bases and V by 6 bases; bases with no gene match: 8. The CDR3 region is CASRAGTGTNQPQHF. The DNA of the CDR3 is TGTGCCAGCAGGGCCGGGACAGGCACTAATCAGCCCCAGCATTTT.

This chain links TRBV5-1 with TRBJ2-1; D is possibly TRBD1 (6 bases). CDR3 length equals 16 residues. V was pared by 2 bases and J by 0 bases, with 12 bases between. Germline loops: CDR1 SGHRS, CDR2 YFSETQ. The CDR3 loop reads CASSFLGQSSYNEQFF. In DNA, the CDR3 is TGCGCCAGCAGCTTCCTCGGACAGAGCTCCTACAATGAGCAGTTCTTC.

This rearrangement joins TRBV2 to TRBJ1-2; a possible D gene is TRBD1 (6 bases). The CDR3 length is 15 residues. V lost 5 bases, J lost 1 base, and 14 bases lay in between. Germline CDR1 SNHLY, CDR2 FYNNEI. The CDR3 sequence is CASSPGGRVNYGYTF. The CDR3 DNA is TGTGCCAGCAGTCCTGGGGGCAGGGTTAACTATGGCTACACCTTC.